One and the same sample provided the 10 T cell receptor beta chains below, sequenced in a study of cytomegalovirus exposure and HLA in healthy donors. The PCR contained 60 Vbeta and 13 Jbeta primers. Generated by immunoSEQ multiplex PCR, the TCRdb table keeps only in-frame clones and is missing some. Among 100,000 to 130,000 clones listed, over 60% were seen once. Sample: PBMCs. The source is a male donor in good health and CMV-seronegative.

The V and J genes are TRBV25-1 and TRBJ2-7, with TRBD1 identical over 8 bases. V lost 2 bases and J lost 4; bases outside the gene matches: 7. The CDR3 covers 15 residues. Germline CDR1 reads MGHDK; CDR2 reads SYGVNS. For the CDR3, the DNA is TGTGCCAGCAGTGAAGGGACAGGACCGGGGTACGAGCAGTACTTC. Its translation: CASSEGTGPGYEQYF.

The chain combines TRBV27 with TRBJ2-7; no definite D call. Germline CDR1 reads MNHEY; CDR2 reads SMNVEV (reference sequence). The CDR3 has 13 amino acids. V lost 2 bases to trimming and J lost 0 bases, with 5 bases between them. The CDR3 DNA is TGTGCCAGCAGTTTACAGGACTCCTACGAGCAGTACTTC. Amino acid sequence: CASSLQDSYEQYF.

This clone was seen only a few times. CDR3 sequence reads: CASSESGSTDTQYF. For the CDR3, the DNA is TGCGCCAGCAGTGAGTCGGGCAGCACAGATACGCAGTATTTT. This chain joins TRBV10-1 and TRBJ2-3; unclear D gene. With 0 bases removed from V and 0 bases from J, the gap between germline ends came to 4 bases. Germline CDR1 reads WNHNN; CDR2 reads SYGVQD (reference sequence). The CDR3 is 14 residues long.

The chain links TRBV19 to TRBJ2-7, with 13 bases matching TRBD2. The CDR3 extends over 15 amino acids. V shed 4 bases, J shed 7 bases, and the junction held 7 bases outside the gene matches. Germline assignment: CDR1 LNHDA and CDR2 SQIVND (reference sequence). The CDR3 here is CASSTWTSGSGEQYF. CDR3 nucleotide sequence: TGTGCCAGTAGTACCTGGACTAGCGGGAGTGGGGAGCAGTACTTC. The full variable domain, with the rest looked up from reference TRBV19 and TRBJ2-7, is DGGITQSPKYLFRKEGQNVTLSCEQNLNHDAMYWYRQDPGQGLRLIYYSQIVNDFQKGDIAEGYSVSREKKESFPLTVTSAQKNPTAFYLCASSTWTSGSGEQYFGPGTRLTVT.

The rearrangement joins TRBV7-9 to TRBJ2-1; 9 bases line up with TRBD1. Trimming removed 6 bases from V and 7 bases from J; junction bases left unmatched: 22. This CDR3 spans 19 amino acids. Per the germline V gene, CDR1 is SEHNR and CDR2 is FQNEAQ (reference sequence). Here the CDR3 reads CASRLWGQGRKESGNEQFF. For the CDR3, the DNA is TGTGCCAGCAGGCTTTGGGGACAGGGTCGTAAGGAAAGTGGAAATGAGCAGTTCTTC.

The V call is TRBV2, the J call TRBJ2-2, with TRBD1 matching 9 bases. CDR1 and CDR2 from the germline V gene are SNHLY and FYNNEI. Unmatched junction bases numbered 8, after V lost 5 bases and J lost 7 bases. This CDR3 is built from 15 residues. The CDR3 protein is CASSRWTGESGELFF. The CDR3 region has the DNA TGTGCCAGCAGTCGCTGGACAGGGGAGAGCGGGGAGCTGTTTTTT.

This clone was detected a few times. Here the CDR3 DNA reads TGTGCCAGCAGCTTAGTTAGCTCCTACGAGCAGTACTTC. As protein: CASSLVSSYEQYF. The chain employs TRBV7-9 and TRBJ2-7, with unresolved D. CDR1 is SEHNR, CDR2 FQNEAQ, per germline (reference sequence). The CDR3 contains 13 residues. The V end lost 1 base, the J end lost 0 bases, and 4 bases lay between the germline ends.

The rearrangement joins TRBV27 to TRBJ2-7; 7 positions match TRBD2. Germline V gene lookup returns CDR1 MNHEY and CDR2 SMNVEV (reference sequence). V shed 4 bases, J shed 0 bases, and the junction held 0 bases outside the gene matches. CDR3 length equals 13 residues. The CDR3 is CASSSGGSYEQYF. The CDR3, as DNA: TGTGCCAGCAGTTCGGGGGGCTCCTACGAGCAGTACTTC.

This clone turned up a few times. The chain uses TRBV4-1 and TRBJ2-7, with TRBD2 identical over 9 bases. Germline CDR1 is MGHRA and CDR2 is YSYEKL. The CDR3 contains 15 residues. V shed 4 bases and J 4 bases; nucleotides not matched to a gene: 8. In DNA, the CDR3 is TGCGCCAGCAGCCGGTTAGCGGGAGCTGGGTACGAGCAGTACTTC. Its translation: CASSRLAGAGYEQYF.

This chain connects TRBV5-1 to TRBJ2-7; 7 bases line up with TRBD1. Germline V lookup: CDR1 SGHRS, CDR2 YFSETQ. The CDR3 consists of 17 residues. V was pared by 3 bases and J by 5 bases, with 17 bases of the junction left unmatched. The CDR3 protein is CASSSGQGDPGFDEQYF. In DNA, the CDR3 is TGCGCCAGCAGCTCGGGGCAGGGGGATCCGGGCTTCGACGAGCAGTACTTC.